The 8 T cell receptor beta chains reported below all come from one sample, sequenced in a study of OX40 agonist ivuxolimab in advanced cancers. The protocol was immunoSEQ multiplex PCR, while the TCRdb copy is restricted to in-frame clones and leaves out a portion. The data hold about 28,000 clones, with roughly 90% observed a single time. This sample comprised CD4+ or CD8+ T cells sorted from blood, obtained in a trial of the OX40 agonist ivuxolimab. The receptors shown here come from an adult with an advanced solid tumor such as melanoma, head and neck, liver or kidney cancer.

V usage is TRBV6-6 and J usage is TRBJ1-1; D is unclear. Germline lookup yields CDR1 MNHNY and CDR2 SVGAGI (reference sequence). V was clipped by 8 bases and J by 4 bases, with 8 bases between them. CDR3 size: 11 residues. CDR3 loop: CASSLGTEAFF. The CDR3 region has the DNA TGTGCCAGCTCCTTGGGCACTGAAGCTTTCTTT.

DNA for the CDR3: TGTGCCAGCAGCTTAACCTCCGCAGATACGCAGTATTTT. As protein: CASSLTSADTQYF. The chain has TRBV7-3 and TRBJ2-3; D is unresolved. Germline lookup yields CDR1 SGHTA and CDR2 FQGTGA. V dropped 0 bases and J dropped 4 bases, with 5 bases sitting between them. The CDR3 runs 13 residues.

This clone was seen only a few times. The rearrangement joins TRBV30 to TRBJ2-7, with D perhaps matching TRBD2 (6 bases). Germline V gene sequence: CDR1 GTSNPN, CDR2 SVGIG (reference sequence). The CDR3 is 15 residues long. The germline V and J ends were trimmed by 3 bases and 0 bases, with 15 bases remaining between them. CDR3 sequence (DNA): TGTGCCTGGAGATATAGCGGCCCCCGCTCCTACGAGCAGTACTTC. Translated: CAWRYSGPRSYEQYF.

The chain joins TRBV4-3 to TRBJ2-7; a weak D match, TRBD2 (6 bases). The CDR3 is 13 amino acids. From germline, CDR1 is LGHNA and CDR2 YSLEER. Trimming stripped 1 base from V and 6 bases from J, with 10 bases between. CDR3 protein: CASSQGGGFEQYF. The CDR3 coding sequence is TGCGCCAGCAGCCAAGGAGGAGGGTTCGAGCAGTACTTC.

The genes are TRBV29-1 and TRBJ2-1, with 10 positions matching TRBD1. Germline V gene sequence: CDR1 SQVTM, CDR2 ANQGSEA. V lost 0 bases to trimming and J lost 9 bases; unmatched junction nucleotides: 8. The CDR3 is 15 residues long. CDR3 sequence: CSVEDGGDRGREQFF. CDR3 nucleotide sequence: TGCAGCGTTGAAGATGGAGGGGACAGGGGTCGTGAGCAGTTCTTC.

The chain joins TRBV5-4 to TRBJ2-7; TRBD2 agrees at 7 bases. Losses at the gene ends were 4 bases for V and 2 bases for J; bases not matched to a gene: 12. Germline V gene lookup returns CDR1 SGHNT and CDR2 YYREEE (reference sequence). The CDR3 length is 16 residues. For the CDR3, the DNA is TGTGCCAGCAGCCACCAACTAGCGCCGGATACCTACGAGCAGTACTTC. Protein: CASSHQLAPDTYEQYF.

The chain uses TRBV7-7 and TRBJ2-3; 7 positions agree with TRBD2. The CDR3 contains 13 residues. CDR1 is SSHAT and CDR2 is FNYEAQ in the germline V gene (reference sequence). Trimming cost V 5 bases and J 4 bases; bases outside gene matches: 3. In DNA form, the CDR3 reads TGTGCCAGCAGCACCACTAGCGCAGATACGCAGTATTTT. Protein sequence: CASSTTSADTQYF. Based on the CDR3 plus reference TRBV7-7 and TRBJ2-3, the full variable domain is GAGVSQSPRYKVTKRGQDVTLRCDPISSHATLYWYQQALGQGPEFLTYFNYEAQPDKSGLPSDRFSAERPEGSISTLTIQRTEQRDSAMYRCASSTTSADTQYFGPGTRLTVL.

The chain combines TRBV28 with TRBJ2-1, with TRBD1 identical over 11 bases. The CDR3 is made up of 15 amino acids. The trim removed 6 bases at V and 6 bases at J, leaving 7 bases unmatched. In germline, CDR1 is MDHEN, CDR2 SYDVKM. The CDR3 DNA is TGTGCCAGCAGCCGGGACAGGGGGTGGGGCAATGAGCAGTTCTTC. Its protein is CASSRDRGWGNEQFF.